This T cell receptor beta chain was sequenced for a study of post-analysis software for immune sequencing data. Study findings and constraints: In patients, 4 to 6 TRBV segments were more frequent than in controls, with TRBV5-6, TRBV5-1 and TRBV20-1 among them. Patients with multiple sclerosis recorded significantly lower normalized Chao1 diversity than controls, the study found.

cDNA libraries for TCR beta contained unique molecular identifiers. TCRdb called the PCR reads again in MiXCR, with one record for every CDR3 protein. The data show hundreds of thousands of distinct CDR3 sequences, with roughly three fifths seen just once and approximately 10% held by the top ten. V gave up 4 bases and J gave up 8 bases, with 19 bases separating them. The CDR3 is 15 amino acids. Germline-derived CDR1 and CDR2 are SGHRS and YFSETQ. Points on this clonotype: What it binds is unknown.

Source material: blood. The sequence came from a girl aged 2 to 9 with multiple sclerosis. J is TRBJ2-1 and V is TRBV5-1; weak D call: TRBD2 (5 bases). The CDR3 DNA sequence: TGCGCCAGCAGCCTAAAACATACTAGTGTTGATGAGCAGTTCTTC. Its protein product is CASSLKHTSVDEQFF.